The source of this T cell receptor beta chain is a study of PD-1 blockade in classical Hodgkin lymphoma. Profiling relied on immunoSEQ multiplex PCR, and the TCRdb table lists in-frame clones only, not all of them. The data contain 40,000 or so clones, over 65% of them singletons. Germline V gene lookup returns CDR1 KGHSH and CDR2 LQKENI. CDR3 size: 13 residues. With 5 bases removed from V and 7 bases from J, the gap between germline ends came to 14 bases. Comments on this clone: Its antigen remains unknown.

Every single patient, without exception, relapsed after autologous stem cell transplantation, and brentuximab vedotin exposure varied. Overall study findings and caveats: Newly diagnosed patients reportedly trailed healthy donors in baseline TCR diversity.

The origin of this receptor is a human donor with classical Hodgkin lymphoma. The J gene is TRBJ1-2, the V gene TRBV18; D gene ambiguous. The sequences come from peripheral blood mononuclear cells (PBMCs), collected at baseline. CDR3 coding DNA: TGTGCCAGCTCATCCCGGGCCCCTAGTGGCTACACCTTC. It specifies CASSSRAPSGYTF. Full variable domain (rest looked up from reference TRBV18 and TRBJ1-2): NAGVMQNPRHLVRRRGQEARLRCSPMKGHSHVYWYRQLPEEGLKFMVYLQKENIIDESGMPKERFSAEFPKEGPSILRIQQVVRGDSAAYFCASSSRAPSGYTFGSGTRLTVV.